This record concerns one TCR beta chain sequence. What it binds is unknown. The germline V gene encodes CDR1 SGHRS and CDR2 YFSETQ. Trimming left V 0 bases short and J 0 bases short, with 7 bases between. The CDR3 covers 15 residues. The sample is drawn from a study of shared clonotypes between healthy human individuals. Study as a whole: Aged between 18 and 49, the donors were two women and a few men.

Recent vaccinations or acute infections were absent in the healthy HIV-negative adult donors. Every donor, a Caucasian adult, lived in Nashville, Tennessee. Generated by immunoSEQ multiplex PCR, the TCRdb table keeps only in-frame clones and is missing some. The sample lists roughly 2.5 million clones, around nine tenths occurring once. Points from the study as a whole: Though the depth was large, rarefaction showed that sorted-subset sequencing was incomplete.

This clonotype was obtained from a man between 18 and 35 years old in good health. This chain links TRBV5-1 with TRBJ1-3; D is unresolved. Sequencing was carried out using naive CD4+ T cells sorted from blood. The subset was: CD45RA+ positively selected. The CDR3 DNA is TGCGCCAGCAGCTTGGTTGGGAACTCTGGAAACACCATATATTTT. Protein sequence: CASSLVGNSGNTIYF.